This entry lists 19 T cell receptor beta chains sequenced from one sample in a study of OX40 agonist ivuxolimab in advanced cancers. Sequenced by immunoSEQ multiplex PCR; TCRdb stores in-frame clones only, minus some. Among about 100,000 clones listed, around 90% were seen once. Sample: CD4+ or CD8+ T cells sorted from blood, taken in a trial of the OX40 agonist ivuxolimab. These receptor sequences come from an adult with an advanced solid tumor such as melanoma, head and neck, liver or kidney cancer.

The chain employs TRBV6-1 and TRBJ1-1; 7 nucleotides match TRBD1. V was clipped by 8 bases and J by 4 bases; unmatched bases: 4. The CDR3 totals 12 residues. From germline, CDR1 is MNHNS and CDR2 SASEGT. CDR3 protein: CASRQGGTEAFF. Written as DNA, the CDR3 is TGTGCCAGCCGACAGGGTGGCACTGAAGCTTTCTTT.

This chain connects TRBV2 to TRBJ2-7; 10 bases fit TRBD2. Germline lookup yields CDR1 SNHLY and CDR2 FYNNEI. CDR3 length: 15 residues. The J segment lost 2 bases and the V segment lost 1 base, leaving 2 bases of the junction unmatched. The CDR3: CASSEVLAGAYEQYF. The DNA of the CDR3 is TGTGCCAGCAGTGAAGTTCTAGCGGGGGCCTACGAGCAGTACTTC.

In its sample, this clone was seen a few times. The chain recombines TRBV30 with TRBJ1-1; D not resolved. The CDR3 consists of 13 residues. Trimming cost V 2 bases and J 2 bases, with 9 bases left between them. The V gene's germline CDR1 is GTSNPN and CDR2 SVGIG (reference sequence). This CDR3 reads CAWSYRKNTEAFF. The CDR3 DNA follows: TGTGCCTGGAGTTACAGAAAAAACACTGAAGCTTTCTTT.

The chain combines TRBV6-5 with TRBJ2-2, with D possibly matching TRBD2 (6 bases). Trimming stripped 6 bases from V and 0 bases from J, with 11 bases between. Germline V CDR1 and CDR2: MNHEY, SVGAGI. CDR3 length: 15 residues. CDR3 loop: CASRELAANTGELFF. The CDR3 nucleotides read TGTGCCAGCAGGGAACTAGCCGCGAACACCGGGGAGCTGTTTTTT.

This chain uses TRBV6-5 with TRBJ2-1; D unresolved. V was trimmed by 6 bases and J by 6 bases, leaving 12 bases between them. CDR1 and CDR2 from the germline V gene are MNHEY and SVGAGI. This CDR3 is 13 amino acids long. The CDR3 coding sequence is TGTGCCAGCAGGGCCAGACCTCCCAATGAGCAGTTCTTC. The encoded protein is CASRARPPNEQFF.

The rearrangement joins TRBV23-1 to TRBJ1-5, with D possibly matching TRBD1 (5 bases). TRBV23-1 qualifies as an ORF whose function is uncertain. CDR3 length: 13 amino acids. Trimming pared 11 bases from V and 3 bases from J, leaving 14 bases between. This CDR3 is CAARRGDNQPQHF. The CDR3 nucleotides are TGCGCCGCAAGGCGGGGGGACAATCAGCCCCAGCATTTT.

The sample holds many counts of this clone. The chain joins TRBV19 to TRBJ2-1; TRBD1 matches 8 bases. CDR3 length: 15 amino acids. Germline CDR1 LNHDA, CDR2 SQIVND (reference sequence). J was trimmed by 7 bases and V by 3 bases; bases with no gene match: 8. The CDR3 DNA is TGTGCCAGTAGTATCAGGCAGGGGGCAGGTAATGAGCAGTTCTTC. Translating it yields CASSIRQGAGNEQFF.

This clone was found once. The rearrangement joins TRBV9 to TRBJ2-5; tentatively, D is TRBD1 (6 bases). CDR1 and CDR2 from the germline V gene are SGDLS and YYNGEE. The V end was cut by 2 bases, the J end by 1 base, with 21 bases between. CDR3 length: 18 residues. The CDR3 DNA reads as TGTGCCAGCAGCGTTTCTGCAAACAGGGATGGATCCCAAGAGACCCAGTACTTC. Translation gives CASSVSANRDGSQETQYF.

CDR3 amino acids: CASSLMTGDTGELFF. DNA for the CDR3: TGCGCCAGCAGCTTAATGACGGGGGACACCGGGGAGCTGTTTTTT. This rearrangement joins TRBV5-1 to TRBJ2-2, with D possibly being TRBD2 (6 bases). Germline lookup yields CDR1 SGHRS and CDR2 YFSETQ. V was clipped by 2 bases and J by 3 bases, with 11 bases between them. This CDR3 comprises 15 residues.

The CDR3 spells CASSSAGGTNYGYTF. DNA of the CDR3: TGTGCCAGCAGCTCCGCAGGGGGAACTAACTATGGCTACACCTTC. The gene calls are TRBV9 and TRBJ1-2; 7 nucleotides agree with TRBD1. This CDR3 comprises 15 residues. J gave up 0 bases and V 4 bases, and 6 bases lay outside the gene matches. The germline CDR1 and CDR2 sequences are SGDLS and YYNGEE.

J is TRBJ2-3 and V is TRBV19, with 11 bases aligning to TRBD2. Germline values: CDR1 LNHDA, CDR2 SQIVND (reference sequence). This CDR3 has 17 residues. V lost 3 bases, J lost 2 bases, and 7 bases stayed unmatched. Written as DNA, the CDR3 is TGTGCCAGTAGTATGGGGACTAGCGGACCTTACACAGATACGCAGTATTTT. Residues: CASSMGTSGPYTDTQYF.

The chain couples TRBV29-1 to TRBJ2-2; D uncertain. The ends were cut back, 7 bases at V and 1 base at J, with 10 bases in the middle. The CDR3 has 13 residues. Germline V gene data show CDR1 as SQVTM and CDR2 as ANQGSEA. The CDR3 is CSGVLRNTGELFF. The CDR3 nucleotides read TGCAGCGGGGTTCTTAGGAACACCGGGGAGCTGTTTTTT.

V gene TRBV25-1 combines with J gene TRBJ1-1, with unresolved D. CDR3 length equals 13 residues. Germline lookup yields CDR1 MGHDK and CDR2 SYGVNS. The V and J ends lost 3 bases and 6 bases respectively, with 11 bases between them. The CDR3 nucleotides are TGTGCCAGCAGTGATGGCTATGGTGCTGAAGCTTTCTTT. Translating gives CASSDGYGAEAFF.

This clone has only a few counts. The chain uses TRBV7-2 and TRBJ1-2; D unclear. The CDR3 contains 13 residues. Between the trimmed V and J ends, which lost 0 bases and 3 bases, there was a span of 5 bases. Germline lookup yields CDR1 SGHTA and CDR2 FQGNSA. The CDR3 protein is CASSLAVHYGYTF. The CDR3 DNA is TGTGCCAGCAGCTTAGCGGTCCACTATGGCTACACCTTC.

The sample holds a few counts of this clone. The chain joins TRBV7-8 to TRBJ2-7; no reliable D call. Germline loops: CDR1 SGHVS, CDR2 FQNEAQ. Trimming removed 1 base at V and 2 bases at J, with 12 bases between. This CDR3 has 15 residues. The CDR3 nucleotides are TGTGCCAGCAGCTTAGGTTCGGCAGGCACCTACGAGCAGTACTTC. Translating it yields CASSLGSAGTYEQYF. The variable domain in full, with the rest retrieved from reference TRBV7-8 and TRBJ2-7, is GAGVSQSPRYKVAKRGQDVALRCDPISGHVSLFWYQQALGQGPEFLTYFQNEAQLDKSGLPSDRFFAERPEGSVSTLKIQRTQQEDSAVYLCASSLGSAGTYEQYFGPGTRLTVT.

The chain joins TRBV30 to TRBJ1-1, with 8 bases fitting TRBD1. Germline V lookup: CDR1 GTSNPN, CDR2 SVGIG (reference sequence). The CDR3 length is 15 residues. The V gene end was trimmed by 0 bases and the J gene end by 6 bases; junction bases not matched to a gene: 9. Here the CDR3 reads CAWSVLAGGGSEAFF. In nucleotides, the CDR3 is TGTGCCTGGAGTGTATTGGCAGGGGGCGGGTCTGAAGCTTTCTTT.

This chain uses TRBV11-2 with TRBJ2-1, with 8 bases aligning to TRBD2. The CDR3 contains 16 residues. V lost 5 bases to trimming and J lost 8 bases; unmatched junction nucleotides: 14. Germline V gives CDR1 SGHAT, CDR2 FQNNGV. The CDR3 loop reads CASSRRAGAQPDEQFF. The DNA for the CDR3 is TGTGCCAGCAGCCGAAGAGCGGGAGCCCAGCCGGATGAGCAGTTCTTC.

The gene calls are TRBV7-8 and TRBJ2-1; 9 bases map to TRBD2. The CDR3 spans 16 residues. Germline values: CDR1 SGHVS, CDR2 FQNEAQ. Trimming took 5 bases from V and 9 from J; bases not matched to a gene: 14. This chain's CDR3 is CASSRGIAGDRGEQFF. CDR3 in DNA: TGTGCCAGCAGCCGTGGCATAGCGGGAGATAGGGGTGAGCAGTTCTTC. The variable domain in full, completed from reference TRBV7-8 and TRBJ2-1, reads GAGVSQSPRYKVAKRGQDVALRCDPISGHVSLFWYQQALGQGPEFLTYFQNEAQLDKSGLPSDRFFAERPEGSVSTLKIQRTQQEDSAVYLCASSRGIAGDRGEQFFGPGTRLTVL.

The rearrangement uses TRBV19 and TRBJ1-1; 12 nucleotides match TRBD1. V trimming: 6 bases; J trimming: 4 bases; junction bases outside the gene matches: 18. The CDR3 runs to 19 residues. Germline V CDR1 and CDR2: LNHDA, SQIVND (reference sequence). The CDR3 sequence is CASRLRGTGGAGLGTEAFF. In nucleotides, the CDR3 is TGTGCCAGTAGACTTAGGGGGACAGGGGGCGCCGGCTTAGGCACTGAAGCTTTCTTT.